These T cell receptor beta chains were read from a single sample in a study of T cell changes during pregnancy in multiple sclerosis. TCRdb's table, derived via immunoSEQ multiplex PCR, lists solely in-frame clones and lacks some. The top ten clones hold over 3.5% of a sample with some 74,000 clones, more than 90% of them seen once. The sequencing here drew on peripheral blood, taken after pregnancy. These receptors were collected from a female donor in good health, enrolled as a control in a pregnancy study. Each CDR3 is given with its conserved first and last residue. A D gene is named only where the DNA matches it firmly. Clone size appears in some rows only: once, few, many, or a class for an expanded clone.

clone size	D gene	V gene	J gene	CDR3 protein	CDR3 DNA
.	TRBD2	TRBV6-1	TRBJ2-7	CASSERVAGGYEQYF	TGTGCCAGCAGTGAAAGAGTAGCGGGGGGCTACGAGCAGTACTTC
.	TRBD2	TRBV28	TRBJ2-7	CASRRTSGVPSYEQYF	TGTGCCAGCAGGAGGACTAGCGGGGTGCCTTCGTACGAGCAGTACTTC
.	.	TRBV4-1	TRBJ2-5	CASSQVSEETQYF	TGCGCCAGCAGCCAAGTTTCGGAAGAGACCCAGTACTTC
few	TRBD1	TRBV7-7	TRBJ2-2	CASSQDRAGELFF	TGTGCCAGCAGCCAGGACAGGGCCGGGGAGCTGTTTTTT
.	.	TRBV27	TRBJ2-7	CASSLYRGQGLYEQYF	TGTGCCAGCAGTTTATATCGGGGCCAGGGACTCTACGAGCAGTACTTC
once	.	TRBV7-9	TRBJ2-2	CASSSPGTRTGELFF	TGTGCCAGCAGCTCGCCCGGGACAAGAACCGGGGAGCTGTTTTTT
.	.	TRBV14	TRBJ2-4	CASSQGAEVGPILAKNIQYF	TGTGCCAGCAGCCAAGGGGCCGAGGTGGGGCCGATTTTGGCCAAAAACATTCAGTACTTC
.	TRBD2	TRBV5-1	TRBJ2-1	CASSSTPAGGPYNEQFF	TGCGCCAGCAGCTCGACGCCAGCGGGGGGCCCCTACAATGAGCAGTTCTTC
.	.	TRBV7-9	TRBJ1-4	CASSTERRGRLFF	TGTGCCAGCAGCACCGAGCGCAGGGGACGACTGTTTTTT
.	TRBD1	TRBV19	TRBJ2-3	CASGETGTDTQYF	TGTGCCAGTGGGGAGACAGGGACAGATACGCAGTATTTT
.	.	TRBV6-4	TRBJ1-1	CASSETQGIEAFF	TGTGCCAGCAGTGAGACACAGGGAATTGAAGCTTTCTTT
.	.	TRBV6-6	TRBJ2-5	CASSYLRGRAPETQYF	TGTGCCAGCAGTTACCTTAGGGGGAGGGCCCCAGAGACCCAGTACTTC
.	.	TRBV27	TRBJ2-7	CASSSRTLYYEQYF	TGTGCCAGCAGTTCCCGGACTCTCTACTACGAGCAGTACTTC
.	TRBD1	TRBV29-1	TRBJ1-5	CSALGQLDEPQHF	TGCAGCGCATTGGGACAGCTCGATGAGCCCCAGCATTTT
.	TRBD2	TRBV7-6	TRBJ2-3	CASSLVLASDTQYF	TGTGCCAGCAGCTTGGTACTAGCGTCAGATACGCAGTATTTT
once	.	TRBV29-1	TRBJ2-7	CSAGDNYEQYF	TGCAGCGCCGGGGACAACTACGAGCAGTACTTC
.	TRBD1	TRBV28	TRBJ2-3	CASSSPDRAADTQYF	TGTGCCAGCAGTTCACCGGACAGGGCGGCAGATACGCAGTATTTT
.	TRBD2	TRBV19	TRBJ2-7	CASSTRTSGSSYEQYF	TGTGCCAGTAGTACCCGGACTAGCGGGAGCTCCTACGAGCAGTACTTC
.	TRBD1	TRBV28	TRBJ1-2	CASSSTGGNYGYTF	TGTGCCAGCAGCTCCACAGGGGGGAACTATGGCTACACCTTC